This T cell receptor (beta chain) was identified during a study of CD8 T cells in ankylosing spondylitis. MiXCR, applied by TCRdb to the 5' RACE reads, yields one record per CDR3 protein. This sample yields 310,000 or so distinct CDR3 sequences, of which roughly 20% are seen a single time; 7.8% belongs to the top ten. Germline CDR1 reads KGHSH; CDR2 reads LQKENI. The V and J ends lost 3 bases and 8 bases, in that order; junction bases with no gene match: 8. This CDR3 region has 15 residues. The sequenced material came from blood, either unsorted or a sorted T cell fraction (not recorded which). The clonotype comes from a male donor with ankylosing spondylitis or in good health (not recorded which). This rearrangement joins TRBV18 to TRBJ2-1; TRBD1 matches 9 bases. CDR3 coding DNA: TGTGCCAGCTCACCTGGGGACAGGGTCATGGATGAGCAGTTCTTC. Protein sequence: CASSPGDRVMDEQFF. The entire variable domain, with the rest obtained from reference TRBV18 and TRBJ2-1, is as follows: NAGVMQNPRHLVRRRGQEARLRCSPMKGHSHVYWYRQLPEEGLKFMVYLQKENIIDESGMPKERFSAEFPKEGPSILRIQQVVRGDSAAYFCASSPGDRVMDEQFFGPGTRLTVL.